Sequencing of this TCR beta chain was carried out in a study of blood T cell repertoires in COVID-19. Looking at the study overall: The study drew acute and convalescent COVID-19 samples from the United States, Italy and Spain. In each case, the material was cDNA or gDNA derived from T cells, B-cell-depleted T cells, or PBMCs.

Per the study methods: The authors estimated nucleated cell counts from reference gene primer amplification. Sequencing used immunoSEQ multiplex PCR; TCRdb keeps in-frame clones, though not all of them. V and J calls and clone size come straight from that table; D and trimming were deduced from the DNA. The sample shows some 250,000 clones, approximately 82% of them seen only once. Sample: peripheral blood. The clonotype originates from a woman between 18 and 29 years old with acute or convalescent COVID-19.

The CDR3 DNA follows: TGTGCCAGCAGTTTTCGGCAGGGGCCCATCACAGATACGCAGTATTTT. Its protein product is CASSFRQGPITDTQYF. V and J are TRBV6-2 or TRBV6-3 and TRBJ2-3; perhaps TRBD1 as D (6 bases). Germline V gene lookup returns CDR1 MNHEY and CDR2 SVGEGT. Trimming took 4 bases from V and 2 from J, leaving 16 bases between them. The length of the CDR3 is 16 residues.